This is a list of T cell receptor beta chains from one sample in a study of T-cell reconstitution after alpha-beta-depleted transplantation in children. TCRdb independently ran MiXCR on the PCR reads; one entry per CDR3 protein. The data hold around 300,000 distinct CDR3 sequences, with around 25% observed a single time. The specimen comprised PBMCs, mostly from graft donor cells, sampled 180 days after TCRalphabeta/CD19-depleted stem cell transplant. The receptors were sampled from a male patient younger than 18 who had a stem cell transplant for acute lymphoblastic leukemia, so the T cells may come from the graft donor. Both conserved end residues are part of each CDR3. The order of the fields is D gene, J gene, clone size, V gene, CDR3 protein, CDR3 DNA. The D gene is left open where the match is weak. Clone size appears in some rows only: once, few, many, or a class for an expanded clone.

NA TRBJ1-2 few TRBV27 CASSSSSGANYGYTF TGTGCCAGCAGTTCCTCTTCGGGGGCTAACTATGGCTACACCTTC
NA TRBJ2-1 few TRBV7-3 CASRLRRVGVNYNEQFF TGTGCCAGCAGGTTACGGCGCGTGGGAGTCAACTACAATGAGCAGTTCTTC
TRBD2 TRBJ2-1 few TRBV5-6 CASSPWGGLAGGRGEQFF TGTGCCAGCAGCCCTTGGGGAGGGCTAGCGGGAGGCCGGGGTGAGCAGTTCTTC
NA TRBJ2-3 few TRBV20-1 CSASRGRATDTQYF TGCAGTGCTAGCCGTGGTAGGGCCACAGATACGCAGTATTTT
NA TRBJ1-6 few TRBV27 CASSPQGVSDSPLHF TGTGCCAGCAGTCCCCAAGGGGTTTCCGATTCACCCCTCCACTTT
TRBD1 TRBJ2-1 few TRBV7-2 CASSLGHTSRDSPQFF TGTGCCAGCAGCTTAGGTCACACGTCCCGGGACAGCCCCCAGTTCTTC
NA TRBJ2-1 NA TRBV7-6 CASSLGAHSGGQFF TGTGCCAGCAGCTTAGGGGCCCACAGCGGCGGGCAGTTCTTC
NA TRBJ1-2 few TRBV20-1 CSARTKNYGYTF TGCAGTGCTCGGACAAAAAACTATGGCTACACCTTC
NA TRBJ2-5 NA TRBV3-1 CASSQDRRFQETQYF TGTGCCAGCAGCCAAGACCGTCGGTTTCAAGAGACCCAGTACTTC
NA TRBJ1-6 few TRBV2 CASSGQGQGNSPLHF TGTGCCAGCAGTGGGCAGGGCCAGGGGAATTCACCCCTCCACTTT
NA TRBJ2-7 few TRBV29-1 CSVVSGPSYEQYF TGCAGCGTTGTATCAGGGCCTTCCTACGAGCAGTACTTC
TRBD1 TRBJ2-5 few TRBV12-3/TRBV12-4 CASSQSRGRTQYF TGTGCCAGCAGCCAGTCTAGGGGGCGAACCCAGTACTTC
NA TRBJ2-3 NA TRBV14 CASSLPGLRTDTQYF TGTGCCAGCAGCCTTCCAGGGTTGCGGACAGATACGCAGTATTTT
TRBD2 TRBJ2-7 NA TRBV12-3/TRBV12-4 CASSLLAGHEQYF TGTGCCAGCAGTTTGCTAGCGGGGCACGAGCAGTACTTC
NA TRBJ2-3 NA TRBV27 CASHFYRSTDTQYF TGTGCCAGCCATTTCTACCGAAGCACAGATACGCAGTATTTT
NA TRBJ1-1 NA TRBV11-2 CASSLVPRVDEAFF TGTGCCAGCAGCTTAGTGCCACGGGTGGATGAAGCTTTCTTT
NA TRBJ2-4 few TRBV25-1 CASRAAKNIQYF TGTGCCAGCAGAGCAGCCAAAAACATTCAGTACTTC
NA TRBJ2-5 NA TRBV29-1 CSVESPRARATETQYF TGCAGCGTTGAATCCCCCCGGGCCAGGGCCACGGAGACCCAGTACTTC
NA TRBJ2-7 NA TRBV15 CATSRVFQGKGEQYF TGTGCCACCAGCAGAGTATTCCAGGGGAAGGGCGAGCAGTACTTC
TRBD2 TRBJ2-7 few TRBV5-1 CASSGGESIYEQYF TGCGCCAGCAGCGGGGGGGAGAGCATCTACGAGCAGTACTTC
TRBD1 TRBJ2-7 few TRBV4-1 CASSQRDRGGEQYF TGCGCCAGCAGCCAGAGGGACAGGGGAGGCGAGCAGTACTTC
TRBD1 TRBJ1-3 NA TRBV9 CASSARQGRDTIYF TGTGCCAGCAGCGCCAGACAGGGGAGAGACACCATATATTTT
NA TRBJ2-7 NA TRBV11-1 CASSSTGKSYEQYF TGTGCCAGCAGCTCCACAGGGAAATCCTACGAGCAGTACTTC